Listed below are T cell receptor beta chains from one sample, sequenced in a study of blood T cell repertoires in COVID-19. The method was immunoSEQ multiplex PCR; TCRdb's version includes in-frame clones alone and lacks a portion of them. Of about 260,000 clones in the sample, less than 90% were seen once. Sequenced input: peripheral blood. The receptor source for this set is a man between 25 and 39 years old with active or convalescent COVID-19. CDR3s include the opening cysteine and the closing phenylalanine or tryptophan. A D gene is named only where the DNA matches it firmly. Only part of the rows carry a size: once, few, many, or a class if the clone is expanded.

clone_size d_call j_call v_call cdr3_aa cdr3_nt
few TRBD1 TRBJ1-5 TRBV5-4 CASSFRGQAGMSNQPQHF TGTGCCAGCAGCTTCCGAGGACAGGCCGGTATGAGCAATCAGCCCCAGCATTTT
NA TRBD2 TRBJ2-7 TRBV6-5 CASTHPGLGTYEQYF TGTGCCAGCACCCACCCGGGACTAGGCACCTACGAGCAGTACTTC
NA TRBD2 TRBJ2-3 TRBV18 CASSQSSGGNRAQYF TGTGCCAGCTCGCAAAGTAGCGGGGGAAATAGGGCGCAGTATTTT
NA TRBD1 TRBJ1-2 TRBV5-6 CASSLVDLGQRDF TGTGCCAGCAGCTTGGTCGACTTGGGACAGCGAGACTTC
NA NA TRBJ1-1 TRBV19 CASSIGGSLGTEAFF TGTGCCAGTAGTATAGGCGGCTCTTTGGGCACTGAAGCTTTCTTT
few NA TRBJ1-1 TRBV25-1 CASRDVTGEAFF TGTGCCAGCAGAGACGTTACAGGTGAAGCTTTCTTT
once TRBD1 TRBJ2-3 TRBV3-1/TRBV3-2 CASSQGGGGSSDTQYF TGTGCCAGCAGCCAAGGAGGGGGCGGTTCGTCAGATACGCAGTATTTT
NA NA TRBJ2-7 TRBV3-1/TRBV3-2 CASSQDGRYEQYF TGTGCCAGCAGCCAAGATGGGCGCTACGAGCAGTACTTC
NA NA TRBJ1-1 TRBV24-1 CATSDRHGTEAFF TGTGCCACCAGTGATCGACATGGGACTGAAGCTTTCTTT
NA NA TRBJ2-7 TRBV3-1/TRBV3-2 CASSQAGGSYEQYF TGTGCCAGCAGCCAGGCGGGCGGCTCCTACGAGCAGTACTTC
NA NA TRBJ1-1 TRBV12-5 CASSGSEAFF TGTGCTAGTAGTGGCAGTGAAGCTTTCTTT
NA NA TRBJ2-3 TRBV6-6 CASHDFNPDTQYF TGTGCCAGCCATGACTTCAACCCAGATACGCAGTATTTT
NA TRBD2 TRBJ2-7 TRBV4-2 CASSQRGRSYEQYF TGTGCCAGCAGCCAGCGGGGGAGATCCTACGAGCAGTACTTC
NA NA TRBJ2-3 TRBV6-5 CASSRGIRGDTQYF TGTGCCAGCAGTCGCGGAATTAGGGGGGATACGCAGTATTTT
NA NA TRBJ1-2 TRBV19 CASRRVTPTSNYGYTF TGTGCCAGTAGGCGGGTTACCCCCACCTCTAACTATGGCTACACCTTC
NA TRBD2 TRBJ2-2 TRBV7-9 CASRPSGNTGELFF TGTGCCAGCAGACCTAGCGGGAACACCGGGGAGCTGTTTTTT
NA NA TRBJ1-5 TRBV4-3 CASSQEAWGSNQPQHF TGCGCCAGCAGCCAGGAGGCATGGGGAAGCAATCAGCCCCAGCATTTT
once NA TRBJ2-3 TRBV5-5 CASSSGDTVRGTQYF TGTGCCAGCAGCTCAGGCGATACGGTGCGAGGGACGCAGTATTTT